Listed below are T cell receptor beta chains from one sample, sequenced in a study of cytomegalovirus exposure and HLA in healthy donors. TCRdb's table, derived via immunoSEQ multiplex PCR, lists solely in-frame clones and lacks some. Among approximately 130,000 clones listed, 84% were seen once. Sequenced input: PBMCs. These receptor sequences come from a man aged 45-60 years in good health and CMV-seronegative. Both conserved end residues are part of each CDR3. The D gene is left open where the match is weak.

d_call: NA
cdr3_length: 20
v_call: TRBV2
j_call: TRBJ2-3
cdr3_nt: TGTGCCAGCAGTGAAGCCCCATGGGGCGGAGCGGGTCCTAGTTGGAATACGCAGTATTTT
cdr3_aa: CASSEAPWGGAGPSWNTQYF

d_call: NA
cdr3_length: 14
v_call: TRBV19
j_call: TRBJ1-5
cdr3_nt: TGTGCCAGTAGTTCCCTTGGGCCTAATCAGCCCCAGCATTTT
cdr3_aa: CASSSLGPNQPQHF

d_call: NA
cdr3_length: 16
v_call: TRBV10-3
j_call: TRBJ1-6
cdr3_nt: TGTGCCATCAGCCCCGGGGGGGGAGGCTCTGGTTCACCCCTCCACTTT
cdr3_aa: CAISPGGGGSGSPLHF

d_call: NA
cdr3_length: 12
v_call: TRBV30
j_call: TRBJ2-2
cdr3_nt: TGTGCCTGGAGTTTTACACCCGGGGAGCTGTTTTTT
cdr3_aa: CAWSFTPGELFF

d_call: TRBD1
cdr3_length: 15
v_call: TRBV19
j_call: TRBJ1-4
cdr3_nt: TGTGCCAGTAGCCTGTCCGGGACAGATAATGAAAAACTGTTTTTT
cdr3_aa: CASSLSGTDNEKLFF

d_call: TRBD2
cdr3_length: 14
v_call: TRBV7-2
j_call: TRBJ2-5
cdr3_nt: TGTGCCAGCAGCTATAGCGGGGCCCAAGAGACCCAGTACTTC
cdr3_aa: CASSYSGAQETQYF

d_call: NA
cdr3_length: 16
v_call: TRBV19
j_call: TRBJ1-5
cdr3_nt: TGTGCCAGTAGTATAGCAGGGGCGTTTGGCAATCAGCCCCAGCATTTT
cdr3_aa: CASSIAGAFGNQPQHF

d_call: NA
cdr3_length: 16
v_call: TRBV21-1
j_call: TRBJ1-5
cdr3_nt: TGTGCCAGCAGCAAATGGGTTAAGGAGGGTCATCAGCCCCAGCATTTT
cdr3_aa: CASSKWVKEGHQPQHF

d_call: NA
cdr3_length: 13
v_call: TRBV19
j_call: TRBJ1-2
cdr3_nt: TGTGCCAGTACAGTACAGCCTAACTATGGCTACACCTTC
cdr3_aa: CASTVQPNYGYTF

d_call: TRBD2
cdr3_length: 13
v_call: TRBV7-3
j_call: TRBJ2-7
cdr3_nt: TGTGCCAGCAGCTCCGGACGGGAGGGAGAGCAGTACTTC
cdr3_aa: CASSSGREGEQYF